The 9 T cell receptor beta chains below all came from one sample that was sequenced in a study of sequential checkpoint blockade in melanoma. Sequencing used immunoSEQ multiplex PCR; TCRdb keeps in-frame clones, though not all of them. The sample yields tens of thousands of clones, 75% to 90% seen once. The treatment here: randomized to nivolumab then ipilimumab (arm A) or the reverse (arm B). Sample: CD8+ T cells sorted from blood (inferred from file names), taken from a patient given nivolumab and ipilimumab in sequence. Receptors were obtained from a human donor with melanoma.

V and J are TRBV6-5 and TRBJ2-3, with D possibly TRBD2 on 5 matching bases. The CDR3 loop spans 14 amino acids. With 4 bases removed from V and 1 base from J, the gap between germline ends came to 9 bases. The V gene's germline CDR1 is MNHEY and CDR2 SVGAGI. The CDR3 nucleotides are TGTGCCAGCAGTTCAACCGGGGGCACAGATACGCAGTATTTT. It translates to CASSSTGGTDTQYF.

This clone appeared once. V is TRBV5-6 and J is TRBJ1-1; tentative D call: TRBD1 (5 bases). The V gene lost 0 bases and the J gene lost 5 bases, with 8 bases spanning the gap. The CDR3 runs to 13 residues. Germline assignment: CDR1 SGHDT and CDR2 YYEEEE. CDR3 in amino acids: CASSLGRGTEAFF. In nucleotides, the CDR3 is TGTGCCAGCAGCTTGGGTAGGGGTACTGAAGCTTTCTTT.

This clone has only a few counts. The rearrangement uses TRBV4-2 and TRBJ2-7; TRBD2 agrees at 11 bases. After removal of 7 bases from V and 3 bases from J, the junction contained 11 bases not matched to a gene. The germline gives CDR1 LGHNA, CDR2 YNFKEQ. This CDR3 has 16 amino acids. DNA of the CDR3: TGTGCCAGCACCTTCACCCTCGGGACTAGCGGCTACGAGCAGTACTTC. It translates to CASTFTLGTSGYEQYF.

This clone was observed a few times. This rearrangement joins TRBV10-2 to TRBJ1-2, with D hard to call. CDR3 length: 12 amino acids. The germline V and J ends were trimmed by 6 bases and 0 bases, with 5 bases remaining between them. Germline V lookup: CDR1 WSHSY, CDR2 SAAADI. DNA for the CDR3: TGCGCCAGCAGGGGAGCTAACTATGGCTACACCTTC. Its translation is CASRGANYGYTF.

The chain carries TRBV4-1 and TRBJ1-5; D remains unclear. Germline V gene sequence: CDR1 MGHRA, CDR2 YSYEKL. The V gene lost 1 base and the J gene lost 0 bases, with 7 bases spanning the gap. This CDR3 is built from 15 residues. The CDR3 protein is CASSQVPHSNQPQHF. In nucleotides, the CDR3 is TGCGCCAGCAGCCAAGTCCCCCATAGCAATCAGCCCCAGCATTTT.

This clone was picked up a small number of times. V is TRBV7-9 and J is TRBJ2-7; D perhaps matches TRBD2 (6 bases). Deletions cut 2 bases from V and 1 base from J, with 21 bases between. The V gene's germline CDR1 is SEHNR and CDR2 FQNEAQ (reference sequence). The CDR3 loop spans 18 amino acids. CDR3 in amino acids: CASSLWVGLAGTSYEQYF. The CDR3 coding sequence is TGTGCCAGCAGCTTATGGGTCGGTCTTGCGGGAACATCCTACGAGCAGTACTTC.

The rearrangement uses TRBV2 and TRBJ2-2; 9 bases match TRBD1. With 3 bases clipped from V and 4 bases from J, the junction kept 3 bases outside the gene matches. This CDR3 is 15 amino acids long. Germline lookup yields CDR1 SNHLY and CDR2 FYNNEI. This CDR3 reads CASSDGTGLTGELFF. In DNA, the CDR3 is TGTGCCAGCAGTGACGGGACAGGGCTCACCGGGGAGCTGTTTTTT.

The chain combines TRBV7-3 with TRBJ2-2, with D unclear. The CDR3 length is 11 residues. Germline V gene lookup returns CDR1 SGHTA and CDR2 FQGTGA. The V gene lost 5 bases and the J gene lost 5 bases, with 3 bases spanning the gap. The CDR3 region is CASSLTGELFF. For the CDR3, the DNA is TGTGCCAGCAGCCTTACCGGGGAGCTGTTTTTT.

This chain uses TRBV5-1 with TRBJ1-3; D call uncertain. V lost 4 bases to trimming and J lost 0 bases, with 14 bases between them. Looked up from germline, CDR1 is SGHRS and CDR2 is YFSETQ. There are 16 residues in the CDR3. CDR3 coding DNA: TGCGCCAGCAGCCCACAGATAGGCCTCTCTGGAAACACCATATATTTT. Residues: CASSPQIGLSGNTIYF.